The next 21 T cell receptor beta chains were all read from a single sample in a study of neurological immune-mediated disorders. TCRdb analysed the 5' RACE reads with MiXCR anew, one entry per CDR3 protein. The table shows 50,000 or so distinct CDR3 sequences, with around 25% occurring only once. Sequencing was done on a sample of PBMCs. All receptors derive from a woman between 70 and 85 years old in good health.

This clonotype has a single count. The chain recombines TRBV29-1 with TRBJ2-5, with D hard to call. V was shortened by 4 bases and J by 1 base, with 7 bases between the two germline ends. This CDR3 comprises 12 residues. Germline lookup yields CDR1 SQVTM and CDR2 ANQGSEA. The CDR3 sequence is CSVGQGQETQYF. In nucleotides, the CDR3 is TGCAGCGTTGGCCAAGGCCAAGAGACCCAGTACTTC.

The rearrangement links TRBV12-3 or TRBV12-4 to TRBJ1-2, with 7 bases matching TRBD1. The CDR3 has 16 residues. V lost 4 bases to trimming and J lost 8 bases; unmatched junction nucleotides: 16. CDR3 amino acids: CASSSQKLSTGRGYTF. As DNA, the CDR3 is TGTGCCAGCAGTTCACAAAAACTCTCGACAGGGCGAGGCTACACCTTC.

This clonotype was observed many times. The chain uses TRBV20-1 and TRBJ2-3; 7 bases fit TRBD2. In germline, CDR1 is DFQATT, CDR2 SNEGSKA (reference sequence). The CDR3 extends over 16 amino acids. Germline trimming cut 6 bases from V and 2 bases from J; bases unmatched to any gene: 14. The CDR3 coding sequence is TGCAGTGCCCAGGGAGGAATCAGCGGGACCACAGATACGCAGTATTTT. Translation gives CSAQGGISGTTDTQYF.

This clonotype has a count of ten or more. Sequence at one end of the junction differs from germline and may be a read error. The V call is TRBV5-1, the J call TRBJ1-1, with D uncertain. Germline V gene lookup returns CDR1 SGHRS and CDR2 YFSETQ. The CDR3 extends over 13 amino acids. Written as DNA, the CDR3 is TGCGCCAGCAGCTTAGGCGGGAACGCTGAAGCTTTCTTT. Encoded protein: CASSLGGNAEAFF. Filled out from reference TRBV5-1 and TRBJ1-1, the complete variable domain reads KAGVTQTPRYLIKTRGQQVTLSCSPISGHRSVSWYQQTPGQGLQFLFEYFSETQRNKGNFPGRFSGRQFSNSRSEMNVSTLELGDSALYLCASSLGGNAEAFFGQGTRLTVV.

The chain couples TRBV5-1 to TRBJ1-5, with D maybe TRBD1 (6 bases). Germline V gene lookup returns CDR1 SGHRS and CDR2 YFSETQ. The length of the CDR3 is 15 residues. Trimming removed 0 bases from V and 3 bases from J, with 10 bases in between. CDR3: CASSLDGQPNQPQHF. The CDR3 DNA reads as TGCGCCAGCAGCTTGGATGGACAGCCCAATCAGCCCCAGCATTTT.

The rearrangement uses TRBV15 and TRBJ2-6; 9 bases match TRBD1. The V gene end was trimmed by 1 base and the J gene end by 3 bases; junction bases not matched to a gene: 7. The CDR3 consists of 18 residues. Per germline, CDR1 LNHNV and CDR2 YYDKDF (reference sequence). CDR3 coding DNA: TGTGCCACCAGCAGAGGGGGGACAGGGTTTAGTGGGGCCAACGTCCTGACTTTC. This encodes CATSRGGTGFSGANVLTF. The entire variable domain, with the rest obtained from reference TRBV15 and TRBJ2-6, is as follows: DAMVIQNPRYQVTQFGKPVTLSCSQTLNHNVMYWYQQKSSQAPKLLFHYYDKDFNNEADTPDNFQSRRPNTSFCFLDIRSPGLGDTAMYLCATSRGGTGFSGANVLTFGAGSRLTVL.

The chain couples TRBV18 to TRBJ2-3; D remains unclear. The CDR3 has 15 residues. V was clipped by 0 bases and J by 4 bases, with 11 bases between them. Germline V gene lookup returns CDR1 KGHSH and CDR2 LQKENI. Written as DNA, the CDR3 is TGTGCCAGCTCACCACCGGGCTTGTGGGCAGATACGCAGTATTTT. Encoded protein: CASSPPGLWADTQYF.

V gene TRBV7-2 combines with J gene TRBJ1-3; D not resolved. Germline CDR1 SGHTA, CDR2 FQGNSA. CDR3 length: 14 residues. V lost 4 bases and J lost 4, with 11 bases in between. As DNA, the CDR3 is TGTGCCAGCAGCTCGGGTAGTTCCGGAAACACCATATATTTT. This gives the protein CASSSGSSGNTIYF. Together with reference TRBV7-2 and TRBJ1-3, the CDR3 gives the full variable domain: GAGVSQSPSNKVTEKGKDVELRCDPISGHTALYWYRQSLGQGLEFLIYFQGNSAPDKSGLPSDRFSAERTGGSVSTLTIQRTQQEDSAVYLCASSSGSSGNTIYFGEGSWLTVV.

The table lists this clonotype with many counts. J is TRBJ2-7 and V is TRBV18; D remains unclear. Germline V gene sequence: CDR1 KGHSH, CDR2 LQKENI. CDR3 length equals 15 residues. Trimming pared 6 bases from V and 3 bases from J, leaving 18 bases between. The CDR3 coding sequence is TGTGCCAGCTCTTCCACCCGGACGGGCAACTACGAGCAGTACTTC. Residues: CASSSTRTGNYEQYF.

The CDR3 sequence is CASSPVDRQGELFF. The CDR3 DNA is TGTGCCAGCAGCCCAGTGGACAGGCAAGGGGAGCTGTTTTTT. The J gene is TRBJ2-2, the V gene TRBV9, with 7 bases aligning to TRBD1. The CDR3 is 14 amino acids. Germline loops: CDR1 SGDLS, CDR2 YYNGEE. The V gene end was trimmed by 4 bases and the J gene end by 8 bases; junction bases not matched to a gene: 8.

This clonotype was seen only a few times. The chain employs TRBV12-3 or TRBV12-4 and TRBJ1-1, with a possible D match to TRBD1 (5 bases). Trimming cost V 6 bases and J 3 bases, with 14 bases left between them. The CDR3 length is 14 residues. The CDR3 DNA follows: TGTGCCAGCAGGCCTCCGGGGCGAGACACTGAAGCTTTCTTT. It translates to CASRPPGRDTEAFF.

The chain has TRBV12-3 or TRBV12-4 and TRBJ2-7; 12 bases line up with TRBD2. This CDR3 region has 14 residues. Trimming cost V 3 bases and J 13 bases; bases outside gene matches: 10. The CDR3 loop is CASSLLAGGEEHYF. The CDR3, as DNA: TGTGCCAGCAGTTTGCTAGCGGGAGGGGAAGAACACTACTTC.

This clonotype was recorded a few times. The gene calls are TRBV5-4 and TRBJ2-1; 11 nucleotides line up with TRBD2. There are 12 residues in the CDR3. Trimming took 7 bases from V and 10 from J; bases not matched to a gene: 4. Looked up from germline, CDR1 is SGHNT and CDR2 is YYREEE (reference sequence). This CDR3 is CASRRLAGEQFF. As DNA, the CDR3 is TGTGCCAGCCGCCGACTAGCGGGGGAGCAGTTCTTC.

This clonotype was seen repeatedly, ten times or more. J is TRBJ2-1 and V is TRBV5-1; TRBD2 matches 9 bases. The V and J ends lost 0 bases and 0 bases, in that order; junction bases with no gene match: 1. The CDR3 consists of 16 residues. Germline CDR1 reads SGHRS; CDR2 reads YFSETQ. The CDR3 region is CASSLGSGSSYNEQFF. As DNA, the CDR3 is TGCGCCAGCAGCTTGGGTAGCGGGAGCTCCTACAATGAGCAGTTCTTC.

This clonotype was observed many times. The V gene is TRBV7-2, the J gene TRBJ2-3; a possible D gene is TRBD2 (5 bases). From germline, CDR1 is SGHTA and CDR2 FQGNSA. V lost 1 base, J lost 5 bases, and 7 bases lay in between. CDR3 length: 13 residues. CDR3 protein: CASSLGGRDTQYF. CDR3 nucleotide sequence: TGTGCCAGCAGCTTAGGAGGGAGAGATACGCAGTATTTT.

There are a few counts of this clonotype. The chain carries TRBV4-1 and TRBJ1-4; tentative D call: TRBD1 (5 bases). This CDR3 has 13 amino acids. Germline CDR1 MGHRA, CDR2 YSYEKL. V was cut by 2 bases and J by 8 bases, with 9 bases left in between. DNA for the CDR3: TGCGCCAGCAGCCAACCGGGGGACGAAAAACTGTTTTTT. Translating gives CASSQPGDEKLFF.

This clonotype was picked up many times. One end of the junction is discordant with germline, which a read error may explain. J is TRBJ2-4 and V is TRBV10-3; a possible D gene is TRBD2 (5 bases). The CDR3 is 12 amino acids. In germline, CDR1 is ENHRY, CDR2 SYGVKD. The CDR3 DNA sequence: TGTGCCATCGGTGAGGGTACAAACATTCAGTACTTC. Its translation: CAIGEGTNIQYF.

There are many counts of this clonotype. The CDR3 DNA sequence: TGCAGTGCTAGAGTACCAGCGGGCGAGCAGTTCTTC. Amino acids: CSARVPAGEQFF. J is TRBJ2-1 and V is TRBV20-1; perhaps TRBD2 as D (6 bases). Per germline, CDR1 DFQATT and CDR2 SNEGSKA (reference sequence). The CDR3 runs 12 residues. The germline V and J ends were trimmed by 1 base and 10 bases, with 11 bases remaining between them.

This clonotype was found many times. This CDR3 is CASTATGTAEAFF. CDR3 bases: TGCGCCAGCACCGCAACAGGGACGGCTGAAGCTTTCTTT. The chain joins TRBV5-1 to TRBJ1-1, with D perhaps TRBD1 (6 bases). The CDR3 extends over 13 amino acids. Germline assignment: CDR1 SGHRS and CDR2 YFSETQ. Between the trimmed V and J ends, which lost 6 bases and 6 bases, there was a span of 15 bases.

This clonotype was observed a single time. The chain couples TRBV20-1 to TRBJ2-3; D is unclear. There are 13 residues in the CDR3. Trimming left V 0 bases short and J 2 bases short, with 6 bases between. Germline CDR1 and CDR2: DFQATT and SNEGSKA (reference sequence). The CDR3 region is CSARDPLTDTQYF. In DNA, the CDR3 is TGCAGTGCTAGAGATCCCCTCACAGATACGCAGTATTTT.

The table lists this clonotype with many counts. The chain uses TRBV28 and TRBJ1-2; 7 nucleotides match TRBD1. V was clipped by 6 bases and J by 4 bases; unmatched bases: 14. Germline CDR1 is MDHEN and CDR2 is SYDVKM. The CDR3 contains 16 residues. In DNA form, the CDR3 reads TGTGCCAGCAGCTACCCCGTAGGGGGCGAATCCTATGGCTACACCTTC. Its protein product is CASSYPVGGESYGYTF.